This T cell receptor (beta chain) originates from a study of spatial heterogeneity in lung cancer. Sample share makes this clonotype medium-sized (0.01 to 0.1%). Time point of the sample: sample taken at primary tumor resection. Whole RNA obtained from tumor, nontumor lung or frozen PBMC underwent sequencing without sorting. In the library, each TCR cDNA molecule bore its own unique molecular identifier. Via MiXCR, TCRdb re-called the 5' RACE reads, giving one row per CDR3 protein. The table includes about 11,000 distinct CDR3 sequences, 8.5% to 10% detected once. There are 16 residues in the CDR3. The ends were cut back, 1 base at V and 1 base at J, with 13 bases in the middle. Germline CDR1 reads LNHDA; CDR2 reads SQIVND (reference sequence).

The V call is TRBV19, the J call TRBJ1-2, with D perhaps TRBD1 (5 bases). Sequenced material: PBMCs, taken at surgery. The TCR was taken from a male donor with early-stage non-small cell lung cancer. The CDR3 sequence: CASSIGNRINNYGYTF. In DNA, the CDR3 is TGTGCCAGTAGTATAGGAAACAGGATAAATAACTATGGCTACACCTTC.